The text below deals with one T cell receptor (beta chain). Its antigen is as yet unknown. Both 60 Vbeta primers and 13 Jbeta primers went into the PCR. Some clones are missing from TCRdb's copy, which holds only in-frame ones; the method was immunoSEQ multiplex PCR. The sample has 150,000 to 200,000 clones; around 80% are singletons. Germline values: CDR1 LGHNA, CDR2 YSLEER. The V end lost 3 bases, the J end lost 5 bases, and 11 bases lay between the germline ends. This CDR3 spans 13 amino acids. The record originates from a study of cytomegalovirus exposure and HLA in healthy donors. Study in general: 81% of roughly 430 genotyped donors fell in the Caucasian-associated ancestry cluster. Study-wide findings and caveats: A later analysis revealed that TCR association rates differed between HLA loci, peaking at DRB1 and bottoming out at HLA-C. Being productive about 87% or about 30% of the time was typical of most TCR beta V segments in an earlier analysis.

The chain recombines TRBV4-3 with TRBJ2-7, with a tentative D call TRBD1 (6 bases). The source material was PBMCs. The TCR comes from a man aged 18 to 35 in good health and CMV-seronegative. CDR3 DNA: TGCGCCAGCAGCCACCCAGGGGCCGACGAGCAGTACTTC. It translates to CASSHPGADEQYF.